Presented here are 14 T cell receptor beta chains from one specimen sequenced in a study of monozygotic twins with inflammatory bowel disease. After re-calling the 5' RACE reads, TCRdb lists one entry per CDR3 protein, DNA absent. This sample's table reports approximately 400,000 distinct CDR3 sequences. The material sequenced was blood. The origin of the receptors is a human donor with ulcerative colitis or Crohn's disease, or a healthy co-twin of an affected twin (not recorded which).

The gene calls are TRBV5-6 and TRBJ1-2; TCRdb picks TRBD1, but there is no DNA to check that call. Per germline, CDR1 SGHDT and CDR2 YYEEEE. The CDR3 covers 13 residues. The CDR3 loop is CASSFETGWGYTF.

The V and J genes are TRBV6-2 or TRBV6-3 and TRBJ2-7; TCRdb proposes TRBD2, but this gene call is untestable without DNA. Germline V gene sequence: CDR1 MNHEY, CDR2 SVGEGT. The CDR3 contains 16 residues. CDR3 region: CASRPSLAASSYEQYF.

Here the CDR3 reads CASSQDRRVYEQYF. The V and J genes are TRBV3-1 and TRBJ2-7; TCRdb selects TRBD2, and the lack of DNA leaves this call unchecked. Germline V gives CDR1 LGHDT, CDR2 YNNKEL (reference sequence). This CDR3 has 14 residues.

The CDR3 spells CASSSGGTTYNEQFF. The V and J genes are TRBV10-2 and TRBJ2-1; absent DNA, TCRdb's TRBD2 call cannot be checked. This CDR3 has 15 residues. The germline V gene encodes CDR1 WSHSY and CDR2 SAAADI.

This chain joins TRBV4-1 and TRBJ2-7; the TCRdb D gene call, TRBD2, has no DNA to confirm it. This CDR3 contains 15 residues. CDR1 is MGHRA, CDR2 YSYEKL, per germline. CDR3 sequence reads: CASRLGAGEGIEQYF.

CDR3 region: CASSTHRGNNQPQHF. The chain has TRBV6-1 and TRBJ1-5; TCRdb's D call of TRBD1 is untestable without DNA. CDR1 MNHNS and CDR2 SASEGT come from the germline V gene. The CDR3 is made up of 15 amino acids.

The chain employs TRBV5-4 and TRBJ2-7. Germline assignment: CDR1 SGHNT and CDR2 YYREEE (reference sequence). There are 15 residues in the CDR3. CDR3 residues: CASSLDASSSYEQYF.

The rearrangement links TRBV6-1 to TRBJ1-2; TCRdb picks TRBD1, but there is no DNA to check that call. CDR1 and CDR2 from the germline V gene are MNHNS and SASEGT. CDR3 length equals 16 residues. CDR3 residues: CASRPPVGEWVYGYTF.

V is TRBV7-9 and J is TRBJ2-1; the D call of TRBD2 rests on TCRdb alone, since no DNA is present to check it. In germline, CDR1 is SEHNR, CDR2 FQNEAQ (reference sequence). This CDR3 is 15 amino acids long. CDR3 region: CASSPYSGGADEQFF.

The chain couples TRBV19 to TRBJ2-1; TCRdb's D gene call, TRBD1, goes unchecked for lack of DNA. The germline V gene encodes CDR1 LNHDA and CDR2 SQIVND (reference sequence). CDR3 length: 15 amino acids. This CDR3 reads CASSIVGQGTDEQFF.

The chain uses TRBV6-1 and TRBJ2-1; TCRdb's D gene call, TRBD2, goes unchecked for lack of DNA. The CDR3 runs 14 residues. CDR1 MNHNS and CDR2 SASEGT come from the germline V gene. CDR3 sequence reads: CASRTGLAANEQFF.

The chain joins TRBV20-1 to TRBJ1-5; TCRdb's D call of TRBD1 is untestable without DNA. Germline CDR1 is DFQATT and CDR2 is SNEGSKA (reference sequence). The CDR3 runs to 13 residues. CDR3: CSASRGRNQPQHF.

The chain joins TRBV9 to TRBJ2-7; without DNA, the TCRdb call of TRBD1 cannot be checked. CDR3 length equals 15 residues. The V gene's germline CDR1 is SGDLS and CDR2 YYNGEE. CDR3 protein: CASSVGPGGIYEQYF.

The chain combines TRBV20-1 with TRBJ2-3; TCRdb selects TRBD2, and the lack of DNA leaves this call unchecked. Germline CDR1 DFQATT, CDR2 SNEGSKA (reference sequence). This CDR3 contains 13 residues. The CDR3 loop reads CSVQREGTDTQYF.